The sequence of this T cell receptor beta chain was determined in a study of CD8 T cells in Susac syndrome. Random-hexamer reverse transcription was applied to about 0.5 to 1 ug RNA. Each CDR3 protein is one row after TCRdb ran MiXCR on the immunoSEQ multiplex PCR reads. Of 150,000 to 200,000 distinct CDR3 sequences in the sample, approximately 93% are singletons; the top ten hold around 0.1%. CDR1 is SGHNT, CDR2 YYREEE, per germline (reference sequence). Trimming pared 4 bases from V and 9 bases from J, leaving 17 bases between. The CDR3 runs to 14 residues. Sequencing of TCR beta covered CD8+ and CD4+ T cells obtained from blood. Isolation of CD8+ and CD4+ T cells was performed negatively, whereas enrichment of TEMRA cells was done by FACS.

Specimen: CD4+ T cells from PBMCs. This TCR was sampled from a human donor in good health. This sequence joins TRBV5-4 and TRBJ2-1; D gene uncertain. The CDR3 DNA is TGTGCCAGCAGCCCTAAGGGTGAGTTGGGTGAGCAGTTCTTC. As protein: CASSPKGELGEQFF.